This is a list of T cell receptor beta chains from one sample in a study of CD8+ T cells in alopecia areata. TCRdb keeps only in-frame clones here, not all; method: immunoSEQ multiplex PCR. Of some 200,000 clones in the sample, about 62% were seen once. The sequences come from CD4+ T cells sorted from blood, collected at week 24, from a patient treated with tofacitinib. The source is a human donor with alopecia areata. Both conserved end residues are part of each CDR3. D genes are given only for firm matches. Expanded clones get a size class; other rows say once, few or many, or leave the size out.

j_call	v_call	d_call	clone_size	cdr3_nt	cdr3_aa
TRBJ1-3	TRBV28	.	few	TGTGCCATCTTGGACGGAGCTGCTGGCACCATATATTTT	CAILDGAAGTIYF
TRBJ1-2	TRBV5-4	TRBD1	few	TGTGCCAGCAGCCCCGGGACAGCAAACTATGGCTACACCTTC	CASSPGTANYGYTF
TRBJ1-1	TRBV6-5	.	.	TGTGCCAGCCGGGACCTCGCTGCGTGGGCTGAAGCTTTCTTT	CASRDLAAWAEAFF
TRBJ2-2	TRBV6-1	.	.	TGTGCCAGCAGTGAACAGGGTAGTAACACCGGGGAGCTGTTTTTT	CASSEQGSNTGELFF
TRBJ1-1	TRBV23-1	TRBD1	few	TGCGCCAGCAGTGATTCGGACAGGGAATATATGAACACTGAAGCTTTCTTT	CASSDSDREYMNTEAFF
TRBJ1-3	TRBV5-4	.	.	TGTGCCAGCAGCTCGGTGACAGGTTCGGGAGGAAACACCATATATTTT	CASSSVTGSGGNTIYF
TRBJ2-3	TRBV4-1	TRBD2	.	TGCGCCAGCAGCCCCGCTAGCGGGGGGGCTCGTCCCACAGATACGCAGTATTTT	CASSPASGGARPTDTQYF
TRBJ1-2	TRBV4-3	TRBD1	.	TGCGCCAGCAGCCAAGATCCGCGACAGGGGAATGGCTACACCTTC	CASSQDPRQGNGYTF
TRBJ2-7	TRBV11-2	.	.	TGTGCCAGCAGCTTAGTGGGGGCTAGTGAGTACGAGCAGTACTTC	CASSLVGASEYEQYF
TRBJ2-7	TRBV19	.	few	TGTGCCAGTAGTGTCCCGGGGGAGACCTACGAGCAGTACTTC	CASSVPGETYEQYF
TRBJ1-5	TRBV7-2	.	.	TGTGCCAGCAGCTTAACAGGACAGCTCAATCAGCCCCAGCATTTT	CASSLTGQLNQPQHF
TRBJ2-4	TRBV2	.	.	TGTGCCAGCAGCCCGACGGGAGCCAAAAACATTCAGTACTTC	CASSPTGAKNIQYF
TRBJ2-5	TRBV4-3	.	.	TGCGCCAGCAGCCAAGTATATGGGCGACAAGAGACCCAGTACTTC	CASSQVYGRQETQYF
TRBJ2-1	TRBV5-6	.	.	TGTGCCAGCAGAAGGGGATATAGGGATGAGCAGTTCTTC	CASRRGYRDEQFF
TRBJ2-1	TRBV6-5	.	.	TGTGCCAGCAGTTATGGGACCTGGAAGGGAAATGAGCAGTTCTTC	CASSYGTWKGNEQFF
TRBJ1-4	TRBV7-9	TRBD1	.	TGTGCCAGCAGCACGCGACAGGGGAGAAAACTGTTTTTT	CASSTRQGRKLFF
TRBJ2-1	TRBV4-2	TRBD2	.	TGTGCCAGCAGCCACGATAGTACTAGCGGCCGTCTGCATGAGCAGTTCTTC	CASSHDSTSGRLHEQFF
TRBJ2-7	TRBV5-6	.	few	TGTGCCAGCAGCTTGTGGGGTTATTACAACGAGCAGTACTTC	CASSLWGYYNEQYF
TRBJ1-2	TRBV5-4	TRBD1	.	TGTGCCAGCAGCCAGGACAGGGATGGCTACACCTTC	CASSQDRDGYTF
TRBJ2-7	TRBV29-1	TRBD2	.	TGCAGCGTCCGACTAGCGGGAGTCCACGAGCAGTACTTC	CSVRLAGVHEQYF
TRBJ2-5	TRBV9	.	.	TGTGCCAGCAGCGCTAGAGAGGAGACCCAGTACTTC	CASSAREETQYF
TRBJ2-1	TRBV19	TRBD1	.	TGTGCCAGTAGCCGAGGGACAGCAGCAGCCTACAATGAGCAGTTCTTC	CASSRGTAAAYNEQFF
TRBJ2-2	TRBV7-9	.	.	TGTGCCCCGAAGGTTGAAACCGGGGAGCTGTTTTTT	CAPKVETGELFF
TRBJ2-5	TRBV5-1	.	.	TGCGCCAGCAGCACACCCAGGAGCCAAGAGACCCAGTACTTC	CASSTPRSQETQYF
TRBJ2-5	TRBV4-2	.	few	TGTGCCAGCAGCCAAGAAGGTGTTCCGGAGACCCAGTACTTC	CASSQEGVPETQYF
TRBJ1-4	TRBV2	TRBD1	.	TGTGCCAGCAGTGAATCCGGGACAGGCGCAACTAATGAAAAACTGTTTTTT	CASSESGTGATNEKLFF
TRBJ1-2	TRBV7-2	.	.	TGTGCCAGCAGCTTAGACAGAGCCTATGGCTACACCTTC	CASSLDRAYGYTF
TRBJ2-5	TRBV5-1	TRBD2	.	TGCGCCAGCAGCTTAGACGGACTAGCGGGAGCCCTCGGGGAGACCCAGTACTTC	CASSLDGLAGALGETQYF
TRBJ1-5	TRBV2	.	.	TGTGCCAGCAGTGGTTCAGGGAGCGCTAGCAATCAGCCCCAGCATTTT	CASSGSGSASNQPQHF
TRBJ1-1	TRBV25-1	.	.	TGTGCCAGCAGTCAAAGTCCGGGACGGAACCCGAACACTGAAGCTTTCTTT	CASSQSPGRNPNTEAFF
TRBJ2-2	TRBV25-1	TRBD1	.	TGTGCCAGCAGTGGGACAGGGTTGAACACCGGGGAGCTGTTTTTT	CASSGTGLNTGELFF
TRBJ2-1	TRBV5-1	TRBD2	.	TGCGCCAGCAGGTGGACTAGCGGGAGCTCCTACAATGAGCAGTTCTTC	CASRWTSGSSYNEQFF
TRBJ2-3	TRBV29-1	.	once	TGCAGCACCCGGGACAACCCTTGGGGCACAGATGCGCAGTATTTT	CSTRDNPWGTDAQYF
TRBJ2-1	TRBV9	.	.	TGTGCCAGCAGTGCCTCAGCCTTGACCTACAATGAGCAGTTCTTC	CASSASALTYNEQFF
TRBJ1-1	TRBV6-5	.	.	TGTGCCAGCAGTAGATTTTCGGTGCCTGAAGCTTTCTTT	CASSRFSVPEAFF
TRBJ2-6	TRBV5-1	.	.	TGCGCCAGCAGCTTGGAAGGGCCCGGGGCCAACGTCCTGACTTTC	CASSLEGPGANVLTF
TRBJ1-1	TRBV6-6	.	.	TGTGCCAGCACGCGGGGGACCACTGAAGCTTTCTTT	CASTRGTTEAFF
TRBJ2-2	TRBV5-4	.	.	TGTGCCAGCAGCTTGAACCTCCCGGTCGGGGAGCTGTTTTTT	CASSLNLPVGELFF
TRBJ1-1	TRBV29-1	TRBD1	.	TGCAGCGTTGAGGGACAGGGAGGCGCTGAAGCTTTCTTT	CSVEGQGGAEAFF
TRBJ1-5	TRBV18	.	.	TGTGCCAGCTCGAGTGATAGCAATCAGCCCCAGCATTTT	CASSSDSNQPQHF
TRBJ1-1	TRBV28	TRBD1	many	TGTGCCAGCAGTACCGACAGGGAGAACACTGAAGCTTTCTTT	CASSTDRENTEAFF
TRBJ2-3	TRBV10-3	.	.	TGTGCCATAGCTGAGTTTGGGTCGGGAGATACGCAGTATTTT	CAIAEFGSGDTQYF
TRBJ2-3	TRBV5-1	.	few	TGCGCCAGCAGCTTGCAGGATGAGGATACGCAGTATTTT	CASSLQDEDTQYF
TRBJ2-1	TRBV29-1	.	.	TGCAGCGTTGATAGGAGTAGCTCCTACAATGAGCAGTTCTTC	CSVDRSSSYNEQFF
TRBJ2-7	TRBV19	.	few	TGTGCCAGTAGTATCGCAGCCCGTGATTACGAGCAGTACTTC	CASSIAARDYEQYF
TRBJ2-7	TRBV18	.	.	TGTGCCAGCTCCCCGACCGTAGACTCCTACGAGCAGTACTTC	CASSPTVDSYEQYF
TRBJ2-5	TRBV5-1	TRBD2	.	TGCGCCAGCAGCTTGGGGACTAGATGGGAGACCCAGTACTTC	CASSLGTRWETQYF
TRBJ2-6	TRBV5-1	TRBD1	.	TGCGCCAGCAGCACGGGACAGGGGGGCGCCACCTCTGGGGCCAACGTCCTGACTTTC	CASSTGQGGATSGANVLTF
TRBJ2-7	TRBV25-1	TRBD2	.	TGTGCCAGCAGTGGAGCGGGAGACGAGCAGTACTTC	CASSGAGDEQYF